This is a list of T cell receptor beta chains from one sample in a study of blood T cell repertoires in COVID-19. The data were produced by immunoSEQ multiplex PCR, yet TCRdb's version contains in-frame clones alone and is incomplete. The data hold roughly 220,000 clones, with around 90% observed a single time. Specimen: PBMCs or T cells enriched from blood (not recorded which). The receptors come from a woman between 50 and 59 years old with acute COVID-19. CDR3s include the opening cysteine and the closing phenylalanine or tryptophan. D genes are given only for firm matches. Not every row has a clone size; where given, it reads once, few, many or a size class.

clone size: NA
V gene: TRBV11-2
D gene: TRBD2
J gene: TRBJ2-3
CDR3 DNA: TGTGCCAGCAGCAAACCTAGCGGGAGTGTTTATACGCAGTATTTT
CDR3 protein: CASSKPSGSVYTQYF

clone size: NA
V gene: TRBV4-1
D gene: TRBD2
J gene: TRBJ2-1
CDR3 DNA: TGCGCCAGCAGCCAAGTAGCGGGAGCCCCCCCTCATGAGCAGTTCTTC
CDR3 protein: CASSQVAGAPPHEQFF

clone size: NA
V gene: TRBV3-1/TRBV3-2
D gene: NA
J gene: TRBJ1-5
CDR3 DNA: TGTGCCAGCAGCCAAGATATGTATAGCAATCAGCCCCAGCATTTT
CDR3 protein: CASSQDMYSNQPQHF

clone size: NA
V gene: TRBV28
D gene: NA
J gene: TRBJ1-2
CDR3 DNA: TGTGCCAGCAGCCCGGGATGGGATGGCTACACCTTC
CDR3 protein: CASSPGWDGYTF

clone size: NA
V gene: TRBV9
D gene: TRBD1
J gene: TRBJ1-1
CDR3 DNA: TGTGCCAGCACCCGGACAGGGGATCTCCCTGAAGCTTTCTTT
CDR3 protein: CASTRTGDLPEAFF

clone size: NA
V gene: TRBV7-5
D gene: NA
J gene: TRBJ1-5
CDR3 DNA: TGTGTCAGAAGCTTAGTCCTCTTTGAGGGCAATCAGCCCCAGCATTTT
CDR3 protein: CVRSLVLFEGNQPQHF

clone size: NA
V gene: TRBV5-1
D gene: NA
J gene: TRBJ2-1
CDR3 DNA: TGCGCCAGCAGCTTGGCCCCAATGTCGCGGGATGAGCAGTTCTTC
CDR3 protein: CASSLAPMSRDEQFF

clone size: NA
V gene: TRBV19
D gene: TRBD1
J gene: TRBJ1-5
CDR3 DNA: TGTGCCAGTAGACAGGGGCTGCTGGAGAACCAGCCCCAGCATTTT
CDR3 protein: CASRQGLLENQPQHF

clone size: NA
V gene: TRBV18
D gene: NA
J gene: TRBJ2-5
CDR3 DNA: TGTGCCAGCTCACCACCTGACCGGAACACGGGAGAGACCCAGTACTTC
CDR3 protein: CASSPPDRNTGETQYF

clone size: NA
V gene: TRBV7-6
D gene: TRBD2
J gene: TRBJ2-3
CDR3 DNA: TGTGCCAGCAGCTTAGCCGGTGCGGGAGGCACGGATACGCAGTATTTT
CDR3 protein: CASSLAGAGGTDTQYF

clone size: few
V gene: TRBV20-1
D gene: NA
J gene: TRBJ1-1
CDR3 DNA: TGCAGTGCTAGTGGCTCAGGGGCCCATTCGGGGAACACTGAAGCTTTCTTT
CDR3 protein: CSASGSGAHSGNTEAFF